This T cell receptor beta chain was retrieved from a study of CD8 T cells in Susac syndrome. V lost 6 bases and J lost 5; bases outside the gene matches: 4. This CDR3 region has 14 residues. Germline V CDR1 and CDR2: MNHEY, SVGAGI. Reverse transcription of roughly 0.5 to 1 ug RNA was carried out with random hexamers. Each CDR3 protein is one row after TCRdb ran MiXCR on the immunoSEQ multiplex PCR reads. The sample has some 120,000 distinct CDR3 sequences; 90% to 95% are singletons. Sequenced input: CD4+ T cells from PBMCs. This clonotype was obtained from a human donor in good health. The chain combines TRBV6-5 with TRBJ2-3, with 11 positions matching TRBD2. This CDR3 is CASRLAGGGDTQYF. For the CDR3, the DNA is TGTGCCAGCAGGCTAGCGGGAGGTGGAGATACGCAGTATTTT.